This record covers a single T cell receptor beta chain. The data stem from a study of blood T cell repertoires in COVID-19. Study-wide background: The analysed material was cDNA or gDNA that came from T cells, B-cell-depleted T cells, or PBMCs.

Assay: immunoSEQ multiplex PCR; the TCRdb copy retains only in-frame clones and omits some. The table includes 400,000 to 550,000 clones, roughly 87% detected once. This CDR3 region has 15 residues. The V gene's germline CDR1 is LNHDA and CDR2 SQIVND (reference sequence). Between the trimmed V and J ends, which lost 3 bases and 1 base, there was a span of 12 bases. The sequence came from a woman between 18 and 29 years old with acute COVID-19. The V gene is TRBV19, the J gene TRBJ1-2; D ambiguous. The sample comprised PBMCs or T cells enriched from blood (not recorded which). CDR3 DNA: TGTGCCAGTAGTATGTCCCTCGGGGATAACTATGGCTACACCTTC. Amino acid sequence: CASSMSLGDNYGYTF.